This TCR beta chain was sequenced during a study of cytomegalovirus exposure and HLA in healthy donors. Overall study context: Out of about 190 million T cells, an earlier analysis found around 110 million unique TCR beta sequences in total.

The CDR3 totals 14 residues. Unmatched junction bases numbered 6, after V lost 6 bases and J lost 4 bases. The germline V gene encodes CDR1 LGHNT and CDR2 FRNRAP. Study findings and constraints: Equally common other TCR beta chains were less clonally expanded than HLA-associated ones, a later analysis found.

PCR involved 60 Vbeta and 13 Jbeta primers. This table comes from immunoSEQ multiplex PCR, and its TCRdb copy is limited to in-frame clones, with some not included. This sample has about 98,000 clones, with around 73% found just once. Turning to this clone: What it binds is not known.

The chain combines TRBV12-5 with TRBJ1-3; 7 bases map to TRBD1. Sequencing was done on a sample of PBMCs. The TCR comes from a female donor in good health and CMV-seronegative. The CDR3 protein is CASGRTGPGNTIYF. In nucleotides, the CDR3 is TGTGCTAGTGGGCGGACAGGTCCCGGAAACACCATATATTTT.